This TCR beta chain originates from a study of cytotoxic CD8 clonotypes in ibrutinib-treated CLL. Overall study context: Response material was collected after a median approximately 11 months of treatment, range 6 to 36.

Investigators sought sequencing depths of between 1 in 200,000 and 1 in 1 million T cells. The assay was immunoSEQ multiplex PCR, and TCRdb's table has in-frame clones only and misses some. This sample has roughly 180,000 clones; about 72% occur once, and the top ten carry 13%. The source of this sequence is a human donor with chronic lymphocytic leukemia. Sample: PBMCs, taken after 24 months of ibrutinib treatment.

In DNA, the CDR3 is TGTGCCAGCAGTTTATCGTTATCCCGACTAGCGGGAGGGGGTTACGAGCAGTACTTC. Translated: CASSLSLSRLAGGGYEQYF. The chain couples TRBV27 to TRBJ2-7, with 14 bases matching TRBD2. The CDR3 is 19 residues long. The ends lost 0 bases at V and 4 bases at J; junction bases unmatched: 11. Germline V gene lookup returns CDR1 MNHEY and CDR2 SMNVEV (reference sequence).